The 27 T cell receptor beta chains below come from one sample, sequenced in a study of T cell responses to AZD1222 COVID-19 vaccine. Here immunoSEQ multiplex PCR was the method, and the copy in TCRdb shows in-frame clones only, minus some. The sample carries roughly 55,000 clones, about 90% recorded once. The sequences come from peripheral blood, collected on day 0 of AZD1222 vaccination. Source of these receptors: an adult in good health.

The J gene is TRBJ2-7, the V gene TRBV19; 11 bases are shared with TRBD2. CDR3 length equals 16 residues. The germline CDR1 and CDR2 sequences are LNHDA and SQIVND (reference sequence). V was pared by 4 bases and J by 2 bases, with 7 bases of the junction left unmatched. Here the CDR3 DNA reads TGTGCCAGTAGTAACCTTGGGACTAGCGGAGCCTACGAGCAGTACTTC. It is translated as CASSNLGTSGAYEQYF.

The CDR3 nucleotides read TGTGCCAGTAGTATAAGACTATCCCAAGAGACCCAGTACTTC. Translating it yields CASSIRLSQETQYF. This chain connects TRBV19 to TRBJ2-5; maybe TRBD2 (5 bases). Germline V CDR1 and CDR2: LNHDA, SQIVND (reference sequence). V shed 2 bases and J shed 1 base, with 8 bases lying between them. This CDR3 has 14 amino acids. The full variable domain, completed using reference TRBV19 and TRBJ2-5, is DGGITQSPKYLFRKEGQNVTLSCEQNLNHDAMYWYRQDPGQGLRLIYYSQIVNDFQKGDIAEGYSVSREKKESFPLTVTSAQKNPTAFYLCASSIRLSQETQYFGPGTRLLVL.

CDR3 amino acids: CASSPDGGANQPQHF. The CDR3 nucleotides are TGTGCCAGCAGCCCTGATGGGGGGGCCAATCAGCCCCAGCATTTT. V gene TRBV4-2 combines with J gene TRBJ1-5; tentatively, D is TRBD1 (6 bases). Germline V CDR1 and CDR2: LGHNA, YNFKEQ. V was trimmed by 4 bases and J by 3 bases, leaving 13 bases between them. This CDR3 comprises 15 residues.

The chain carries TRBV30 and TRBJ1-2; tentative D call: TRBD1 (5 bases). The germline V gene encodes CDR1 GTSNPN and CDR2 SVGIG (reference sequence). This CDR3 has 12 residues. V was shortened by 1 base and J by 8 bases, with 11 bases between the two germline ends. DNA of the CDR3: TGTGCCTGGAGTGGGGGACGAAAAGGCTACACCTTC. This translates into CAWSGGRKGYTF.

The chain links TRBV29-1 to TRBJ2-1; D perhaps matches TRBD1 (5 bases). CDR1 and CDR2 (germline): SQVTM, ANQGSEA. The CDR3 totals 11 residues. V was cut by 3 bases and J by 10 bases, with 10 bases left in between. CDR3 coding DNA: TGCAGCGTTGACCCAAACAGGGAGCAGTTCTTC. It specifies CSVDPNREQFF.

The V and J genes are TRBV24-1 and TRBJ2-7; perhaps D is TRBD1 or TRBD2 (5 bases each). V shed 7 bases and J shed 2 bases, with 17 bases lying between them. Germline-derived CDR1 and CDR2 are KGHDR and SFDVKD. The CDR3 has 15 residues. The CDR3 bases are TGTGCCACCAGACCAATCAAGGGACGGACCTACGAGCAGTACTTC. Translated, it gives CATRPIKGRTYEQYF.

This chain joins TRBV7-3 and TRBJ2-4, with 7 bases that match TRBD2. The trim removed 11 bases at V and 9 bases at J, leaving 13 bases unmatched. In germline, CDR1 is SGHTA, CDR2 FQGTGA. This CDR3 has 13 residues. The CDR3 loop is CAQRDGRWGIQYF. The CDR3 DNA reads as TGTGCCCAGCGGGATGGCCGCTGGGGCATTCAGTACTTC.

The chain couples TRBV6-6 to TRBJ2-7; D unclear. Germline V gene data show CDR1 as MNHNY and CDR2 as SVGAGI (reference sequence). V was shortened by 2 bases and J by 3 bases, with 8 bases between the two germline ends. The CDR3 runs 13 residues. The DNA for the CDR3 is TGTGCCAGCAGTTACCTACACGGCTACGAGCAGTACTTC. Translation: CASSYLHGYEQYF.

This clone showed up just a few times. The chain employs TRBV11-3 and TRBJ2-1, with 9 bases matching TRBD2. Germline V gives CDR1 SGHNT, CDR2 YENEEA. This CDR3 is 17 amino acids long. Trimming removed 4 bases from V and 8 bases from J; junction bases left unmatched: 15. DNA of the CDR3: TGTGCCAGCAGCTCCGGATCCCTAGCGGGACCTAAGGATGAGCAGTTCTTC. Translating it yields CASSSGSLAGPKDEQFF.

J is TRBJ2-1 and V is TRBV27; 9 bases match TRBD2. Germline assignment: CDR1 MNHEY and CDR2 SMNVEV (reference sequence). The CDR3 has 17 amino acids. The V and J ends lost 2 bases and 2 bases, in that order; junction bases with no gene match: 7. CDR3 residues: CASSLRGSGGTYNEQFF. CDR3 DNA: TGTGCCAGCAGTTTACGGGGTAGCGGGGGAACCTACAATGAGCAGTTCTTC.

V usage is TRBV18 and J usage is TRBJ2-7, with D possibly TRBD1 on 6 matching bases. The CDR3 is 15 residues long. V dropped 3 bases and J dropped 3 bases, with 15 bases sitting between them. Germline assignment: CDR1 KGHSH and CDR2 LQKENI. In DNA, the CDR3 is TGTGCCAGCTCACCCCCCGGGTTAGGGGGCTACGAGCAGTACTTC. This translates into CASSPPGLGGYEQYF.

The gene calls are TRBV28 and TRBJ1-2; D is uncertain. With 5 bases removed from V and 8 bases from J, the gap between germline ends came to 15 bases. The CDR3 consists of 13 residues. Germline V gene sequence: CDR1 MDHEN, CDR2 SYDVKM. CDR3 nucleotide sequence: TGTGCCAGCAGTATGACGGCCCAGAGAGGCTACACCTTC. Residues: CASSMTAQRGYTF.

The table lists this clone with a few counts. This chain uses TRBV27 with TRBJ1-1; TRBD1 is a possible D gene (5 bases). Germline lookup yields CDR1 MNHEY and CDR2 SMNVEV (reference sequence). Trimming removed 6 bases from V and 0 bases from J, with 14 bases in between. The CDR3 totals 15 residues. The CDR3 DNA follows: TGTGCCAGCAGCGCAGGGAGATTCATGAACACTGAAGCTTTCTTT. Its protein product is CASSAGRFMNTEAFF.

The rearrangement joins TRBV28 to TRBJ2-7, with D possibly being TRBD1 or TRBD2 (5 bases each). The CDR3 is 12 amino acids. V was clipped by 5 bases and J by 8 bases, with 13 bases between them. Germline V gene sequence: CDR1 MDHEN, CDR2 SYDVKM. The CDR3 loop reads CASSRDQKQQYF. In DNA form, the CDR3 reads TGTGCCAGCAGTCGGGACCAAAAGCAGCAGTACTTC.

This sequence joins TRBV5-4 and TRBJ2-1; D perhaps matches TRBD1 (5 bases). The CDR3 consists of 16 residues. CDR1 is SGHNT and CDR2 is YYREEE in the germline V gene (reference sequence). V shed 2 bases and J shed 0 bases, with 12 bases lying between them. Here the CDR3 reads CASSFHRLSSYNEQFF. The CDR3 DNA sequence: TGTGCCAGCAGCTTTCACAGGCTAAGCTCCTACAATGAGCAGTTCTTC.

V and J are TRBV2 and TRBJ2-1; D not resolved. V was cut by 8 bases and J by 0 bases, with 11 bases left in between. CDR3 length: 14 amino acids. Germline loops: CDR1 SNHLY, CDR2 FYNNEI. The CDR3 coding sequence is TGTGCCAGCTGTCGTCAGAGCTCCTACAATGAGCAGTTCTTC. Protein sequence: CASCRQSSYNEQFF. Full variable domain (remainder filled in from reference TRBV2 and TRBJ2-1): EPEVTQTPSHQVTQMGQEVILRCVPISNHLYFYWYRQILGQKVEFLVSFYNNEISEKSEIFDDQFSVERPDGSNFTLKIRSTKLEDSAMYFCASCRQSSYNEQFFGPGTRLTVL.

The chain uses TRBV24-1 and TRBJ2-1; D call uncertain. V was clipped by 5 bases and J by 0 bases, with 16 bases between them. The CDR3 sequence is 17 residues long. From germline, CDR1 is KGHDR and CDR2 SFDVKD. CDR3 nucleotides: TGTGCCACCAGTGTAGAGATGGGATCGAGCTCCTACAATGAGCAGTTCTTC. This encodes CATSVEMGSSSYNEQFF.

The count of this clone is one. This chain links TRBV15 with TRBJ1-2; no firm D call. From germline, CDR1 is LNHNV and CDR2 YYDKDF (reference sequence). The CDR3 spans 15 residues. Trimming took off 0 bases at V and 2 bases at J, with 10 bases between the two ends. The CDR3 DNA reads TGTGCCACCAGCAGAGATAACACACCAAACTATGGCTACACCTTC. It yields the protein CATSRDNTPNYGYTF.

The chain links TRBV4-2 to TRBJ1-5; a weak D match, TRBD1 (6 bases). The CDR3 runs 13 residues. The germline V and J ends were trimmed by 6 bases and 5 bases, with 11 bases remaining between them. CDR1 and CDR2 (germline): LGHNA, YNFKEQ. CDR3 nucleotides: TGTGCCAGCAGAGGGGGGGCAGATCAGCCCCAGCATTTT. The encoded protein is CASRGGADQPQHF.

The chain couples TRBV28 to TRBJ1-2; D unclear. Trimming removed 1 base at V and 8 bases at J, with 8 bases between. CDR1 and CDR2 from the germline V gene are MDHEN and SYDVKM. The CDR3 runs to 12 residues. The chain's CDR3 is CASSLLALGYTF. The CDR3 DNA is TGTGCCAGCAGTTTATTGGCGCTAGGCTACACCTTC.

The chain carries TRBV19 and TRBJ1-5; D gene uncertain. Germline V gene sequence: CDR1 LNHDA, CDR2 SQIVND (reference sequence). CDR3 length: 13 residues. V dropped 6 bases and J dropped 1 base, with 7 bases sitting between them. Here the CDR3 DNA reads TGTGCCAGTAGCGTGGTGAGCAATCAGCCCCAGCATTTT. Amino acid sequence: CASSVVSNQPQHF.

This clone was detected once. This sequence joins TRBV29-1 and TRBJ1-1; the match to TRBD1 covers 10 bases. The J segment lost 10 bases and the V segment lost 6 bases, leaving 14 bases of the junction unmatched. The CDR3 is made up of 14 amino acids. Germline V gives CDR1 SQVTM, CDR2 ANQGSEA. As DNA, the CDR3 is TGCAGCGTGCGACCCCCGGGACAGGGGAGTGGAGCTTTCTTT. Residues: CSVRPPGQGSGAFF.

This CDR3 is CASSLPQTVNYGYTF. The CDR3 bases are TGTGCCAGCAGTTTACCCCAGACCGTTAACTATGGCTACACCTTC. V and J are TRBV28 and TRBJ1-2; the D is unclear. Per germline, CDR1 MDHEN and CDR2 SYDVKM. CDR3 length: 15 residues. The ends were cut back, 2 bases at V and 1 base at J, with 11 bases in the middle.

The rearrangement uses TRBV5-5 and TRBJ1-3, with unresolved D. The CDR3 has 15 residues. The germline gives CDR1 SGHKS, CDR2 YYEKEE (reference sequence). V shed 4 bases and J shed 0 bases, with 11 bases lying between them. The DNA of the CDR3 is TGTGCCAGCAGCCCCCTGGCGGGCTCTGGAAACACCATATATTTT. Protein sequence: CASSPLAGSGNTIYF.

This clone has a single count. The chain is built from TRBV28 and TRBJ2-1, with 13 nucleotides matching TRBD2. Per germline, CDR1 MDHEN and CDR2 SYDVKM. This CDR3 is built from 15 residues. V trimming: 6 bases; J trimming: 7 bases; junction bases outside the gene matches: 6. For the CDR3, the DNA is TGTGCCAGCAGACTAGCGGGAGGGCCATTGAATGAGCAGTTCTTC. This gives the protein CASRLAGGPLNEQFF.

The V call is TRBV6-1, the J call TRBJ1-2; 9 bases map to TRBD1. There are 15 residues in the CDR3. The V gene end was trimmed by 0 bases and the J gene end by 8 bases; junction bases not matched to a gene: 7. The germline V gene has CDR1 MNHNS and CDR2 SASEGT. The CDR3 nucleotides are TGTGCCAGCAGTGAAGCCATCCGGGACAGGGAGGGCTACACCTTC. Amino acid sequence: CASSEAIRDREGYTF.

The chain has TRBV7-9 and TRBJ2-7, with D perhaps assigned TRBD1 or TRBD2 (5 bases each). V was pared by 1 base and J by 6 bases, with 16 bases between. The CDR3 contains 15 residues. Germline values: CDR1 SEHNR, CDR2 FQNEAQ (reference sequence). CDR3 coding DNA: TGTGCCAGCAGCTTAGGAGCCGGGGCCTACGTCGAGCAGTACTTC. It yields the protein CASSLGAGAYVEQYF.